This record covers a single TCR beta chain. Its target is not known. TRB was amplified by touch-down multiplex PCR, primer pools A and B combined. TCRdb re-analyzed the multiplex PCR reads; it lists each CDR3 protein once, without DNA. This table holds about 8,400 distinct CDR3 sequences. This record comes from a study of T cell clusters in autoimmune cytopenias. Study-wide points: Comparing secondary cytopenia with chronic lymphocytic leukemia showed no cluster-lack signature, apparently masked by lymphoma repertoire. Primary autoimmune cytopenia patients appeared to lack physiological T cell clusters present in healthy donors.

TRB amplification used approximately 250 ng of peripheral blood genomic DNA. The CDR3 is made up of 15 amino acids. Looked up from germline, CDR1 is SGHRS and CDR2 is YFSETQ. The sequence came from a human donor with an autoimmune cytopenia or autoimmune hepatitis (not recorded which). Material: peripheral blood. This chain uses TRBV5-1 with TRBJ2-5; TCRdb outputs TRBD1, but without DNA this stays unchecked. The CDR3 reads CASSLGAGVWETQYF. The variable domain in full, completed from reference TRBV5-1 and TRBJ2-5, reads KAGVTQTPRYLIKTRGQQVTLSCSPISGHRSVSWYQQTPGQGLQFLFEYFSETQRNKGNFPGRFSGRQFSNSRSEMNVSTLELGDSALYLCASSLGAGVWETQYFGPGTRLLVL.